This TCR beta chain was sequenced for a study of chemoradiotherapy in HPV16-positive cancers. Study-wide background: Candidate HPV-specific clones and shared TCR motifs came from a couple of HPV16-positive patients.

TCRdb keeps only in-frame clones here, not all; method: immunoSEQ multiplex PCR. The data contain 2,500 to 3,500 clones, under 85% of them seen just once; the ten biggest clones take up 8% to 9.5%. The sequencing used tumor tissue, collected from a patient who underwent chemoradiotherapy. The receptor comes from a human donor with HPV-associated anogenital cancer.

The CDR3 DNA reads TGTGCCAGCACCGAAGGAGCGGGGGGAAGCACAGATACGCAGTATTTT. Translated: CASTEGAGGSTDTQYF. The chain is built from TRBV6-4 and TRBJ2-3; TRBD2 aligns across 9 bases. Germline V gene lookup returns CDR1 MRHNA and CDR2 SNTAGT. This CDR3 has 16 residues. Unmatched junction bases numbered 8, after V lost 7 bases and J lost 0 bases.